Shown below are 4 T cell receptor delta chains from a single sample sequenced in a study of delta chain sequences of gamma delta T cells. TCRdb re-called the PCR reads via CATT. The sample totals a handful of delta-chain clones. The sample taken for sequencing was a tumor sample. These receptors all come from a human donor with breast cancer.

J is TRDJ2 and V is TRDV1; TRDD3 agrees at 11 bases. TCRdb carries no J gene annotation; the J gene was assigned here by matching the DNA with germline. The germline V gene has CDR1 TSWWSYY and CDR2 QGS. V shed 0 bases and J 0 bases; nucleotides not matched to a gene: 18. The CDR3 contains 23 residues. The CDR3 spells CALGELRYGFVGDTRALTAQLFF. CDR3 nucleotide sequence: TGTGCTCTTGGGGAACTACGCTACGGGTTCGTGGGGGATACGAGAGCTTTGACAGCACAACTCTTCTTT.

The rearrangement links TRDV2 to TRDJ2, with 10 bases that match TRDD3. After removal of 3 bases from V and 2 bases from J, the junction contained 20 bases not matched to a gene. The CDR3 contains 21 residues. Germline loops: CDR1 GEAIGNYY, CDR2 EKD. CDR3: CACDLPHRPTGGFRLTAQLFF. For the CDR3, the DNA is TGTGCCTGTGACCTACCCCACCGGCCCACTGGGGGATTCCGATTGACAGCACAACTCTTCTTT.

The J segment is TRDJ1; no V gene was assigned. The CDR3 sequence is 13 residues long. The CDR3 DNA sequence: TGTGCCTATGACACGTGGAACACCGATAAACTCATCTTT. Translated, it gives CAYDTWNTDKLIF.

This clone has a handful of counts. This chain joins TRDV2 and TRDJ3; 13 positions match TRDD3. CDR3 length: 25 amino acids. The J segment lost 5 bases and the V segment lost 1 base, leaving 25 bases of the junction unmatched. Looked up from germline, CDR1 is GEAIGNYY and CDR2 is EKD. The CDR3 DNA reads as TGTGCCTGTGACACTTCCGCTCCGCCCAGTACTGGGGGATACGCAGTAATCCGGGACACCCGACAGATGTTTTTC. It codes for CACDTSAPPSTGGYAVIRDTRQMFF.